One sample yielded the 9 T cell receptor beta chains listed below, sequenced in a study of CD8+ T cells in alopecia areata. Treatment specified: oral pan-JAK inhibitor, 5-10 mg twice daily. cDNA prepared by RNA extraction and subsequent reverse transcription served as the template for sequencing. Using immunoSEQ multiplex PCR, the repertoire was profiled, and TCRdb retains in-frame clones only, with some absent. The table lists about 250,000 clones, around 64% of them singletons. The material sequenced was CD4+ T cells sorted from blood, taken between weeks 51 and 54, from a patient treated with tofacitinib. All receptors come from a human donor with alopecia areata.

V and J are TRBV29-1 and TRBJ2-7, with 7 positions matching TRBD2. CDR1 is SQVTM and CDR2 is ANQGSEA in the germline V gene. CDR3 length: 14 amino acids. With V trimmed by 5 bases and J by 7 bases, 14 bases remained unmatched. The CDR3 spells CSVYLLGLKEEQYF. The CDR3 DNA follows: TGCAGCGTTTACCTTCTGGGACTAAAGGAGGAGCAGTACTTC.

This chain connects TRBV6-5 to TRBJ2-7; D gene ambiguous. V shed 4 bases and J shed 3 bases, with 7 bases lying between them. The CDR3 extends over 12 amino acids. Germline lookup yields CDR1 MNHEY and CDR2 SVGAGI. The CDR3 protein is CASSSVFYEQYF. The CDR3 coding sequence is TGTGCCAGCAGTTCCGTTTTCTACGAGCAGTACTTC.

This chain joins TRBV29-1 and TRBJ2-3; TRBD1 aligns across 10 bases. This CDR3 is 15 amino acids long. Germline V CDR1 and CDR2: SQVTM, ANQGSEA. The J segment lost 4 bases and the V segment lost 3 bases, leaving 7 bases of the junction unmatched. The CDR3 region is CSVETGGLRADTQYF. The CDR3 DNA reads TGCAGCGTTGAGACAGGGGGCCTCAGGGCAGATACGCAGTATTTT.

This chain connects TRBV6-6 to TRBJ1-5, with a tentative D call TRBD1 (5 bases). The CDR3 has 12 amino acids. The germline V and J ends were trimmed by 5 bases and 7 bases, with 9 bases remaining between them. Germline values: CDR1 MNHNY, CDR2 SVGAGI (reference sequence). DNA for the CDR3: TGTGCCAGCAGTGGGGACTACCAGCCCCAGCATTTT. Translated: CASSGDYQPQHF.

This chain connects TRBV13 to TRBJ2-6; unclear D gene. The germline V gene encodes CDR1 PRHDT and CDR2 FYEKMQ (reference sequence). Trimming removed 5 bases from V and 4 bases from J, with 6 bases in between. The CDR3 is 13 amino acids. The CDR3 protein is CASSPLGANVLTF. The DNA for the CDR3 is TGTGCCAGCAGCCCGTTAGGGGCCAACGTCCTGACTTTC.

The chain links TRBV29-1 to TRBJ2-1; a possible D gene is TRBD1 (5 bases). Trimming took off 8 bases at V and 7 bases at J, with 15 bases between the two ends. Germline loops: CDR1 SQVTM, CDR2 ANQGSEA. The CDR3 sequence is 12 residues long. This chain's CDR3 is CSLWKGRNEQFF. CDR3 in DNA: TGCAGCCTCTGGAAGGGGCGAAATGAGCAGTTCTTC.

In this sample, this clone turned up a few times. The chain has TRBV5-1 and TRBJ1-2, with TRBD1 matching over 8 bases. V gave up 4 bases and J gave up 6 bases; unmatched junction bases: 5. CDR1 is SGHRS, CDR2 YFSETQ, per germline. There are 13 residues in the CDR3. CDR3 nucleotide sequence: TGCGCCAGCAGCAGACAGGGGTGGGATGGCTACACCTTC. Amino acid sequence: CASSRQGWDGYTF.

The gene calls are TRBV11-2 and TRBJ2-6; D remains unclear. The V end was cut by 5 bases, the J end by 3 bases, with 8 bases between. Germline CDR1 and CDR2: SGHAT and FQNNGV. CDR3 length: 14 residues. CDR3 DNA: TGTGCCAGCAGCCTCGTAAATGGGGCCAACGTCCTGACTTTC. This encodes CASSLVNGANVLTF. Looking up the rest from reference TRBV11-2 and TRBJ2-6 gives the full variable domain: EAGVAQSPRYKIIEKRQSVAFWCNPISGHATLYWYQQILGQGPKLLIQFQNNGVVDDSQLPKDRFSAERLKGVDSTLKIQPAKLEDSAVYLCASSLVNGANVLTFGAGSRLTVL.

In DNA form, the CDR3 reads TGTGCCTGGAGTCCGGGACAGTTCTCTGGAAACACCATATATTTT. Protein: CAWSPGQFSGNTIYF. The J gene is TRBJ1-3, the V gene TRBV30; 7 bases map to TRBD1. The CDR3 consists of 15 residues. Looked up from germline, CDR1 is GTSNPN and CDR2 is SVGIG (reference sequence). Unmatched junction bases numbered 4, after V lost 2 bases and J lost 0 bases.